This T cell receptor (beta chain) derives from a study of shared clonotypes between healthy human individuals. Notes on the study in general: Relative to clonotypes present in all four donors, those not shared had lower generation probabilities.

Assay used: immunoSEQ multiplex PCR; TCRdb lists only in-frame clones, some missing. The sample yields some 1,900,000 clones, approximately 94% seen once. The length of the CDR3 is 13 residues. Germline CDR1 is SEHNR and CDR2 is FQNEAQ (reference sequence). Deletions cut 5 bases from V and 0 bases from J, with 8 bases between. Terminally differentiated effector memory CD45RA+ cells were left out of the naive CD8 fraction, which was CD45RO-negative and positively selected for CCR7. Participating donors were healthy, HIV-negative adults free of recent acute infections or vaccinations. As for this clone: Its antigen is not identified. This specimen includes other DNA sequences encoding the same CDR3.

Sequencing input: naive CD8+ T cells sorted from blood. This clonotype originated in a man aged 18 to 30 in good health. This chain connects TRBV7-9 to TRBJ2-7; D is undetermined. The CDR3 DNA follows: TGTGCCAGCAGCCCAACCGACTCCTACGAGCAGTACTTC. This translates into CASSPTDSYEQYF. Full variable domain (remainder filled in from reference TRBV7-9 and TRBJ2-7): DTGVSQNPRHKITKRGQNVTFRCDPISEHNRLYWYRQTLGQGPEFLTYFQNEAQLEKSRLLSDRFSAERPKGSFSTLEIQRTEQGDSAMYLCASSPTDSYEQYFGPGTRLTVT.